One sample yielded the 31 T cell receptor beta chains listed below, sequenced in a study of cytomegalovirus exposure and HLA in healthy donors. Primers included in the PCR were 60 Vbeta and 13 Jbeta primers. TCRdb keeps only in-frame clones here, not all; method: immunoSEQ multiplex PCR. The data show about 200,000 clones, almost 80% seen once. Sequences were obtained from PBMCs. The receptor source for this set is a man aged 18 to 29 in good health and CMV-seronegative.

The chain is built from TRBV28 and TRBJ2-1; 7 bases are shared with TRBD2. This CDR3 region has 16 residues. Per the germline V gene, CDR1 is MDHEN and CDR2 is SYDVKM. J gave up 8 bases and V 6 bases, and 16 bases lay outside the gene matches. As DNA, the CDR3 is TGTGCCAGCAGCACTTTATTAAGGGAGGGAATCGATGAGCAGTTCTTC. It encodes CASSTLLREGIDEQFF.

V gene TRBV18 combines with J gene TRBJ1-2; D might be TRBD1 (5 bases). V was clipped by 3 bases and J by 8 bases, with 13 bases between them. The germline V gene has CDR1 KGHSH and CDR2 LQKENI. There are 13 residues in the CDR3. CDR3 sequence (DNA): TGTGCCAGCTCACCGAACAGGCAGAGGGGCTACACCTTC. It codes for CASSPNRQRGYTF. Using reference TRBV18 and TRBJ1-2 for the parts outside the CDR3, the full variable domain is NAGVMQNPRHLVRRRGQEARLRCSPMKGHSHVYWYRQLPEEGLKFMVYLQKENIIDESGMPKERFSAEFPKEGPSILRIQQVVRGDSAAYFCASSPNRQRGYTFGSGTRLTVV.

CDR3 nucleotide sequence: TGCAGCGTTGGAGTTACAAACAGGGGGTGGACTGAAGCTTTCTTT. It translates to CSVGVTNRGWTEAFF. V gene TRBV29-1 combines with J gene TRBJ1-1, with 8 nucleotides matching TRBD1. J was trimmed by 5 bases and V by 4 bases; bases with no gene match: 12. This CDR3 comprises 15 residues. Germline CDR1 is SQVTM and CDR2 is ANQGSEA.

This rearrangement joins TRBV2 to TRBJ1-5; no clear D gene. The V end was cut by 7 bases, the J end by 4 bases, with 20 bases between. Germline V gene sequence: CDR1 SNHLY, CDR2 FYNNEI. This CDR3 is built from 16 residues. Here the CDR3 reads CASTLSGLGLNQPQHF. The CDR3 DNA is TGTGCCAGCACCCTAAGTGGGCTCGGATTAAATCAGCCCCAGCATTTT.

The V and J genes are TRBV4-2 and TRBJ1-5, with D uncertain. The CDR3 is made up of 15 amino acids. V was clipped by 0 bases and J by 0 bases, with 6 bases between them. Germline values: CDR1 LGHNA, CDR2 YNFKEQ. CDR3 amino acids: CASSQDRISNQPQHF. The CDR3 nucleotides are TGTGCCAGCAGCCAAGACAGAATTAGCAATCAGCCCCAGCATTTT.

The J gene is TRBJ1-6, the V gene TRBV6-6; TRBD1 aligns across 8 bases. The CDR3 is made up of 14 amino acids. With 6 bases clipped from V and 8 bases from J, the junction kept 6 bases outside the gene matches. The germline CDR1 and CDR2 sequences are MNHNY and SVGAGI (reference sequence). The CDR3 spells CASSPGQAYSPLHF. In DNA, the CDR3 is TGTGCCAGCAGCCCGGGACAGGCATATTCACCCCTCCACTTT.

The chain carries TRBV4-3 and TRBJ1-3; the D is unclear. The CDR3 extends over 17 amino acids. V shed 1 base and J shed 0 bases, with 13 bases lying between them. Germline values: CDR1 LGHNA, CDR2 YSLEER. The CDR3 sequence: CASSQALEQNSGNTIYF. The CDR3, as DNA: TGCGCCAGCAGCCAAGCGCTTGAACAGAACTCTGGAAACACCATATATTTT.

This clone was picked up a small number of times. V gene TRBV27 combines with J gene TRBJ2-1, with D perhaps TRBD2 (6 bases). The germline gives CDR1 MNHEY, CDR2 SMNVEV (reference sequence). With 3 bases removed from V and 2 bases from J, the gap between germline ends came to 11 bases. This CDR3 has 15 amino acids. The CDR3 DNA reads as TGTGCCAGCAGTTTGTCGGGGGTTCCCTACAATGAGCAGTTCTTC. It yields the protein CASSLSGVPYNEQFF.

The chain uses TRBV6-6 and TRBJ1-2; TRBD1 is a possible D gene (5 bases). The CDR3 is 13 residues long. The V end lost 5 bases, the J end lost 6 bases, and 13 bases lay between the germline ends. CDR1 and CDR2 from the germline V gene are MNHNY and SVGAGI (reference sequence). The chain's CDR3 is CASSQTEKDGYTF. In nucleotides, the CDR3 is TGTGCCAGCAGTCAGACAGAGAAAGATGGCTACACCTTC.

This chain connects TRBV7-2 to TRBJ2-1; a weak D match, TRBD2 (7 bases). Germline loops: CDR1 SGHTA, CDR2 FQGNSA. The germline V and J ends were trimmed by 1 base and 9 bases, with 10 bases remaining between them. The CDR3 is 13 amino acids. The CDR3 region is CASSLGGGAEQFF. The CDR3 DNA follows: TGTGCCAGCAGCTTAGGAGGGGGGGCTGAGCAGTTCTTC.

The gene calls are TRBV7-6 and TRBJ1-1; D unclear. Germline V gives CDR1 SGHVS, CDR2 FNYEAQ. V was trimmed by 1 base and J by 7 bases, leaving 13 bases between them. This CDR3 comprises 14 residues. CDR3 residues: CASSLGGGANEAFF. Written as DNA, the CDR3 is TGTGCCAGCAGCTTAGGTGGAGGCGCGAATGAAGCTTTCTTT.

The CDR3 here is CASSAQGALTNYGYTF. Here the CDR3 DNA reads TGTGCCAGCAGCGCTCAGGGGGCCCTAACTAACTATGGCTACACCTTC. The chain has TRBV9 and TRBJ1-2; 8 nucleotides agree with TRBD1. Losses at the gene ends were 3 bases for V and 0 bases for J; bases not matched to a gene: 7. The CDR3 consists of 16 residues. Germline V gives CDR1 SGDLS, CDR2 YYNGEE.

This sequence joins TRBV5-4 and TRBJ2-5, with TRBD2 matching 12 bases. CDR1 and CDR2 (germline): SGHNT, YYREEE (reference sequence). The length of the CDR3 is 17 residues. Unmatched junction bases numbered 8, after V lost 0 bases and J lost 5 bases. The CDR3 here is CASSLGSSGRARETQYF. CDR3 DNA: TGTGCCAGCAGCTTGGGTTCTAGCGGGAGGGCCCGTGAGACCCAGTACTTC.

The V and J genes are TRBV4-2 and TRBJ1-1, with D tentatively TRBD1 (5 bases). The CDR3 contains 15 residues. Germline V CDR1 and CDR2: LGHNA, YNFKEQ. V gave up 0 bases and J gave up 2 bases, with 10 bases separating them. The CDR3 spells CASSQDSGGNTEAFF. DNA for the CDR3: TGTGCCAGCAGCCAAGATAGCGGGGGTAACACTGAAGCTTTCTTT.

This clone is a singleton in its sample. The J gene is TRBJ2-2, the V gene TRBV20-1, with D uncertain. V lost 6 bases to trimming and J lost 5 bases, with 7 bases between them. The CDR3 extends over 11 amino acids. The germline V gene encodes CDR1 DFQATT and CDR2 SNEGSKA (reference sequence). The CDR3 nucleotides are TGCAGTGCCCCTGTGACCGGGGAGCTGTTTTTT. Encoded protein: CSAPVTGELFF.

V and J are TRBV7-8 and TRBJ2-3; unclear D gene. V gave up 5 bases and J gave up 2 bases, with 11 bases separating them. This CDR3 comprises 14 residues. From germline, CDR1 is SGHVS and CDR2 FQNEAQ. DNA for the CDR3: TGTGCCAGCAGCCCAGGCACCTTCACAGATACGCAGTATTTT. Translated, it gives CASSPGTFTDTQYF.

The CDR3 here is CASSVDGFLGGGYTF. CDR3 DNA: TGTGCCAGCAGCGTGGACGGCTTCTTGGGGGGTGGCTACACCTTC. The chain has TRBV9 and TRBJ1-2; tentatively, D is TRBD1 (5 bases). The germline V gene has CDR1 SGDLS and CDR2 YYNGEE. Trimming left V 2 bases short and J 7 bases short, with 18 bases between. The CDR3 spans 15 residues.

This clone was counted many times. This rearrangement joins TRBV30 to TRBJ2-6; weak D call: TRBD2 (5 bases). The germline V and J ends were trimmed by 0 bases and 4 bases, with 7 bases remaining between them. Per germline, CDR1 GTSNPN and CDR2 SVGIG (reference sequence). This CDR3 has 14 amino acids. CDR3 nucleotide sequence: TGTGCCTGGAGTGTACTAGGGGGGGCCAACGTCCTGACTTTC. Translated: CAWSVLGGANVLTF.

The chain links TRBV2 to TRBJ2-7, with D perhaps TRBD1 (6 bases). Trimming left V 10 bases short and J 0 bases short, with 13 bases between. Germline loops: CDR1 SNHLY, CDR2 FYNNEI. This CDR3 has 13 residues. The CDR3 here is CATEQGSSYEQYF. In nucleotides, the CDR3 is TGTGCCACCGAACAGGGATCCTCCTACGAGCAGTACTTC.

V is TRBV7-9 and J is TRBJ2-1; tentative D call: TRBD2 (5 bases). V was pared by 3 bases and J by 7 bases, with 19 bases between. Per the germline V gene, CDR1 is SEHNR and CDR2 is FQNEAQ (reference sequence). The CDR3 is 16 amino acids. The CDR3 reads CASSFDWTYPGNEQFF. The CDR3, as DNA: TGTGCCAGCAGCTTCGACTGGACTTACCCCGGAAATGAGCAGTTCTTC.

This chain uses TRBV5-6 with TRBJ2-3; 7 bases align to TRBD2. V lost 5 bases, J lost 2 bases, and 17 bases stayed unmatched. The CDR3 has 18 residues. CDR1 SGHDT and CDR2 YYEEEE come from the germline V gene. CDR3 sequence reads: CASRTEWGGLDTTDTQYF. Here the CDR3 DNA reads TGTGCCAGCAGGACGGAGTGGGGGGGTCTGGATACCACAGATACGCAGTATTTT.

This chain joins TRBV18 and TRBJ2-3; possible D gene TRBD1, 6 bases. Germline CDR1 reads KGHSH; CDR2 reads LQKENI. The CDR3 contains 14 residues. Between the trimmed V and J ends, which lost 4 bases and 0 bases, there was a span of 8 bases. The CDR3, as DNA: TGTGCCAGCTCACGACAGGTTAGCACAGATACGCAGTATTTT. Translated, it gives CASSRQVSTDTQYF.

The chain recombines TRBV7-9 with TRBJ1-1; TRBD1 matches at 7 bases. The CDR3 has 13 residues. V dropped 1 base and J dropped 6; count of bases not matched to a gene: 2. CDR1 and CDR2 from the germline V gene are SEHNR and FQNEAQ (reference sequence). The CDR3 DNA reads as TGTGCCAGCAGCTTAGAGGGGGCTTCTGAAGCTTTCTTT. This sequence encodes CASSLEGASEAFF.

CDR3: CASSLTERGGLLDTQYF. CDR3 DNA sequence: TGTGCCAGCAGCCTTACTGAGCGGGGGGGCTTGCTTGATACGCAGTATTTT. The chain employs TRBV9 and TRBJ2-3; 10 bases agree with TRBD2. The germline V gene encodes CDR1 SGDLS and CDR2 YYNGEE. V shed 4 bases, J shed 6 bases, and the junction held 14 bases outside the gene matches. CDR3 length equals 17 residues.

This clone came up a few times. V and J are TRBV28 and TRBJ2-3; maybe TRBD1 (5 bases). There are 16 residues in the CDR3. The germline V and J ends were trimmed by 4 bases and 6 bases, with 20 bases remaining between them. Germline assignment: CDR1 MDHEN and CDR2 SYDVKM. The CDR3 DNA reads as TGTGCCAGCAGTTCTAGGTCCACAGGCGCAGGGGATACGCAGTATTTT. Translation: CASSSRSTGAGDTQYF.

This clone came up once. This rearrangement joins TRBV27 to TRBJ2-5; the match to TRBD1 covers 8 bases. The DNA end is more similar to TRBJ2-7, so the J call may be wrong. Germline V CDR1 and CDR2: MNHEY, SMNVEV (reference sequence). The CDR3 contains 15 residues. CDR3 sequence: CASSLGQGALGEQYF. The CDR3 coding sequence is TGTGCCAGCAGTCTCGGACAGGGAGCGTTGGGCGAGCAGTACTTC.

This clone was seen a handful of times. The chain carries TRBV7-9 and TRBJ2-5; 13 positions agree with TRBD2. The CDR3 loop spans 17 amino acids. In germline, CDR1 is SEHNR, CDR2 FQNEAQ (reference sequence). With 4 bases clipped from V and 1 base from J, the junction kept 6 bases outside the gene matches. CDR3 nucleotides: TGTGCCAGCAGCTCATTGGGACTAGCGGGGCGCCAAGAGACCCAGTACTTC. Translated, it gives CASSSLGLAGRQETQYF.

This clone was seen once. J is TRBJ1-6 and V is TRBV27; TRBD1 might be the D (6 bases). From germline, CDR1 is MNHEY and CDR2 SMNVEV (reference sequence). V dropped 2 bases and J dropped 6 bases, with 11 bases sitting between them. This CDR3 comprises 15 residues. As DNA, the CDR3 is TGTGCCAGCAGTTTAAACACAGGGTTTAATTCACCCCTCCACTTT. Protein product: CASSLNTGFNSPLHF.

This rearrangement joins TRBV6-6 to TRBJ1-2; no reliable D call. The germline CDR1 and CDR2 sequences are MNHNY and SVGAGI (reference sequence). The V gene lost 6 bases and the J gene lost 6 bases, with 14 bases spanning the gap. There are 13 residues in the CDR3. The CDR3 spells CASRPGRTDGYTF. The DNA of the CDR3 is TGTGCCAGCAGGCCCGGTCGAACGGATGGCTACACCTTC.

This clone showed up just a few times. This chain connects TRBV6-5 to TRBJ2-1, with D maybe TRBD2 (6 bases). The CDR3 has 15 residues. Looked up from germline, CDR1 is MNHEY and CDR2 is SVGAGI. V gave up 0 bases and J gave up 7 bases, with 13 bases separating them. The CDR3, as DNA: TGTGCCAGCAGTTACTCGTTACGGGAGTTTAATGAGCAGTTCTTC. Encoded protein: CASSYSLREFNEQFF.

The chain couples TRBV9 to TRBJ1-1; D is ambiguous. The V gene lost 4 bases and the J gene lost 3 bases, with 13 bases spanning the gap. This CDR3 has 14 amino acids. Germline-derived CDR1 and CDR2 are SGDLS and YYNGEE. Here the CDR3 reads CASSLAYMDTEAFF. The DNA of the CDR3 is TGTGCCAGCAGCTTAGCTTACATGGACACTGAAGCTTTCTTT. The whole variable domain, filled in from reference TRBV9 and TRBJ1-1, reads DSGVTQTPKHLITATGQRVTLRCSPRSGDLSVYWYQQSLDQGLQFLIQYYNGEERAKGNILERFSAQQFPDLHSELNLSSLELGDSALYFCASSLAYMDTEAFFGQGTRLTVV.